Each of the 25 T cell receptor beta chains below was sequenced from the same sample in a study of a mutant IDH1 vaccine in newly diagnosed glioma. Produced via immunoSEQ multiplex PCR; TCRdb's table is partial and in-frame only. Of tens of thousands of clones in the sample, roughly three quarters were seen once. Time point given: week 23, last vaccination. A 20-mer mutant IDH1 peptide at 300 ug was injected subcutaneously with topical imiquimod. Their target antigens are unknown. Sequenced here: PBMCs, sampled from a glioma patient whose treatment included an IDH1 peptide vaccine. All receptors come from a woman between 35 and 50 years old with glioma. Some clones in this sample may be carry-over from other donors' samples.

This chain links TRBV10-3 with TRBJ1-2; D gene unclear. V was shortened by 6 bases and J by 2 bases, with 16 bases between the two germline ends. The CDR3 has 15 residues. Germline V gives CDR1 ENHRY, CDR2 SYGVKD. The CDR3 loop is CAIRMEAYLNYGYTF. The DNA of the CDR3 is TGTGCCATCAGGATGGAGGCCTATTTGAACTATGGCTACACCTTC.

The CDR3 loop is CASSSPGRGTEAFF. The CDR3 bases are TGTGCCAGCAGTTCCCCGGGACGAGGTACTGAAGCTTTCTTT. V usage is TRBV28 and J usage is TRBJ1-1; D perhaps matches TRBD1 (5 bases). Germline values: CDR1 MDHEN, CDR2 SYDVKM. V shed 4 bases and J shed 5 bases, with 14 bases lying between them. There are 14 residues in the CDR3. Full variable domain (missing parts from reference TRBV28 and TRBJ1-1): DVKVTQSSRYLVKRTGEKVFLECVQDMDHENMFWYRQDPGLGLRLIYFSYDVKMKEKGDIPEGYSVSREKKERFSLILESASTNQTSMYLCASSSPGRGTEAFFGQGTRLTVV.

The rearrangement joins TRBV15 to TRBJ2-5, with unresolved D. Trimming shortened V by 4 bases and J by 5 bases, and 8 bases separated the two germline ends. CDR3 length: 12 amino acids. Germline V lookup: CDR1 LNHNV, CDR2 YYDKDF (reference sequence). CDR3 in DNA: TGTGCCACCAGCAAGGGCTCGGAGACCCAGTACTTC. Translated: CATSKGSETQYF.

This clone was recorded a few times. V is TRBV19 and J is TRBJ1-5; D unresolved. Trimming stripped 1 base from V and 1 base from J, with 11 bases between. CDR1 and CDR2 (germline): LNHDA, SQIVND (reference sequence). CDR3 size: 16 residues. The CDR3: CASSIGGPWSNQPQHF. CDR3 bases: TGTGCCAGTAGTATAGGAGGCCCGTGGAGCAATCAGCCCCAGCATTTT.

This sequence joins TRBV30 and TRBJ2-1; 16 bases are shared with TRBD2. The CDR3 is made up of 15 amino acids. After removal of 1 base from V and 7 bases from J, the junction contained 1 base not matched to a gene. CDR1 GTSNPN and CDR2 SVGIG come from the germline V gene (reference sequence). In DNA form, the CDR3 reads TGTGCCTGGAGTGAGGGACTAGCGGGGGGGAATGAGCAGTTCTTC. Its translation: CAWSEGLAGGNEQFF.

The V and J genes are TRBV7-6 and TRBJ1-4; D may be TRBD1 (5 bases). This CDR3 region has 12 residues. Deletions cut 2 bases from V and 7 bases from J, with 5 bases between. Per the germline V gene, CDR1 is SGHVS and CDR2 is FNYEAQ. This CDR3 reads CASSLQGEKLFF. CDR3 DNA sequence: TGTGCCAGCAGCTTACAGGGTGAAAAACTGTTTTTT. Drawing the rest from reference TRBV7-6 and TRBJ1-4, the complete variable domain is GAGVSQSPRYKVTKRGQDVALRCDPISGHVSLYWYRQALGQGPEFLTYFNYEAQQDKSGLPNDRFSAERPEGSISTLTIQRTEQRDSAMYRCASSLQGEKLFFGSGTQLSVL.

In this sample, this clone turned up a few times. The gene calls are TRBV19 and TRBJ1-1, with unresolved D. Trimming removed 4 bases at V and 0 bases at J, with 6 bases between. Germline V gene sequence: CDR1 LNHDA, CDR2 SQIVND (reference sequence). The CDR3 runs to 13 residues. CDR3: CASSTNLNTEAFF. The DNA for the CDR3 is TGTGCCAGTAGTACAAATCTGAACACTGAAGCTTTCTTT.

V and J are TRBV5-1 and TRBJ1-1, with 7 bases that match TRBD1. CDR1 and CDR2 (germline): SGHRS, YFSETQ. J lost 3 bases, V lost 4 bases, and 6 bases had no gene match. The CDR3 spans 14 residues. For the CDR3, the DNA is TGCGCCAGCAGCCTGACAGGGCTTTACACTGAAGCTTTCTTT. As protein: CASSLTGLYTEAFF.

The V gene is TRBV27, the J gene TRBJ1-2; TRBD1 might be the D (5 bases). Between the trimmed V and J ends, which lost 3 bases and 8 bases, there was a span of 13 bases. Germline CDR1 and CDR2: MNHEY and SMNVEV (reference sequence). The CDR3 sequence is 13 residues long. The CDR3 region is CASSFIGGDGYTF. The CDR3 nucleotides read TGTGCCAGCAGTTTTATTGGAGGGGACGGCTACACCTTC.

This clone was counted a few times. This chain links TRBV7-9 with TRBJ1-4, with 7 bases that match TRBD1. This CDR3 has 14 residues. Germline lookup yields CDR1 SEHNR and CDR2 FQNEAQ (reference sequence). The junction had 9 bases not matched to a gene; V was cut back by 6 bases and J by 8 bases. CDR3 loop: CASRPTGVGEKLFF. CDR3 DNA sequence: TGTGCCAGCAGACCAACAGGGGTGGGGGAAAAACTGTTTTTT.

The chain employs TRBV5-6 and TRBJ2-7; perhaps TRBD2 as D (6 bases). This CDR3 region has 12 residues. The germline gives CDR1 SGHDT, CDR2 YYEEEE. The V end was cut by 3 bases, the J end by 7 bases, with 11 bases between. This chain's CDR3 is CASSWVGGEQYF. CDR3 sequence (DNA): TGTGCCAGCAGCTGGGTCGGGGGAGAGCAGTACTTC.

This chain links TRBV6-6 with TRBJ2-3; 13 nucleotides line up with TRBD2. Losses at the gene ends were 5 bases for V and 3 bases for J; bases not matched to a gene: 5. CDR3 length equals 16 residues. The germline V gene has CDR1 MNHNY and CDR2 SVGAGI (reference sequence). The chain's CDR3 is CASSPTSGGPTDTQYF. For the CDR3, the DNA is TGTGCCAGCAGTCCGACTAGCGGGGGGCCAACAGATACGCAGTATTTT.

The V and J genes are TRBV2 and TRBJ2-2; 7 positions agree with TRBD1. Germline V gene lookup returns CDR1 SNHLY and CDR2 FYNNEI. Trimming took 2 bases from V and 4 from J; bases not matched to a gene: 4. This CDR3 spans 15 amino acids. The CDR3 protein is CASSEKRGRTGELFF. The CDR3 coding sequence is TGTGCCAGCAGTGAAAAGAGGGGGCGCACCGGGGAGCTGTTTTTT.

The chain links TRBV9 to TRBJ1-3; TRBD1 is a possible D gene (5 bases). The ends were cut back, 0 bases at V and 1 base at J, with 8 bases in the middle. The CDR3 loop spans 15 amino acids. Germline CDR1 is SGDLS and CDR2 is YYNGEE. CDR3 in amino acids: CASSVVGDSGNTIYF. CDR3 bases: TGTGCCAGCAGCGTAGTAGGGGATTCTGGAAACACCATATATTTT.

This clone was seen a few times. This chain uses TRBV2 with TRBJ1-2; TRBD1 is a possible D gene (6 bases). CDR1 and CDR2 (germline): SNHLY, FYNNEI. The CDR3 consists of 14 residues. V shed 7 bases and J shed 0 bases, with 12 bases lying between them. The CDR3 region has the DNA TGTGCCAGCATCCGGGACACCCCTAACTATGGCTACACCTTC. As protein: CASIRDTPNYGYTF.

CDR3 nucleotide sequence: TGTGCCAGCAGCTTGGGCGGGGGCCCCTACAATGAGCAGTTCTTC. Amino acids: CASSLGGGPYNEQFF. V is TRBV5-6 and J is TRBJ2-1; TRBD2 is a possible D gene (7 bases). Trimming left V 0 bases short and J 2 bases short, with 9 bases between. The germline V gene encodes CDR1 SGHDT and CDR2 YYEEEE. This CDR3 region has 15 residues.

V and J are TRBV25-1 and TRBJ2-1; D may be TRBD1 (6 bases). Trimming shortened V by 5 bases and J by 3 bases, and 8 bases separated the two germline ends. The CDR3 runs 13 residues. The germline V gene has CDR1 MGHDK and CDR2 SYGVNS. CDR3: CASSTGFYNEQFF. The CDR3 nucleotides read TGTGCCAGCAGTACAGGGTTCTACAATGAGCAGTTCTTC.

J is TRBJ2-7 and V is TRBV5-4; D is perhaps TRBD2 (7 bases). The CDR3 extends over 15 amino acids. The germline gives CDR1 SGHNT, CDR2 YYREEE (reference sequence). V shed 0 bases and J shed 3 bases, with 13 bases lying between them. CDR3 amino acids: CASSLVGGRGYEQYF. The CDR3 coding sequence is TGTGCCAGCAGCTTGGTGGGGGGGCGCGGCTACGAGCAGTACTTC.

V is TRBV12-5 and J is TRBJ2-7, with D unresolved. The CDR3 runs to 12 residues. Deletions cut 5 bases from V and 7 bases from J, with 12 bases between. The germline V gene encodes CDR1 LGHNT and CDR2 FRNRAP. This CDR3 is CASGDGSLEQYF. For the CDR3, the DNA is TGTGCTAGTGGTGACGGGTCCTTGGAGCAGTACTTC.

The CDR3 sequence: CASSLPGLATQYF. Here the CDR3 DNA reads TGTGCCAGCAGCTTACCGGGACTAGCGACGCAGTACTTC. The genes are TRBV13 and TRBJ2-7; TRBD2 matches 10 bases. Germline V gene sequence: CDR1 PRHDT, CDR2 FYEKMQ (reference sequence). There are 13 residues in the CDR3. With 2 bases clipped from V and 9 bases from J, the junction kept 4 bases outside the gene matches.

The chain carries TRBV30 and TRBJ1-4; D not resolved. The CDR3 sequence is 12 residues long. The V gene's germline CDR1 is GTSNPN and CDR2 SVGIG (reference sequence). The ends were cut back, 7 bases at V and 8 bases at J, with 14 bases in the middle. The CDR3 DNA follows: TGTGCCTCCCTACGCCCGGGCGAAAAACTGTTTTTT. Translation: CASLRPGEKLFF.

The V and J genes are TRBV29-1 and TRBJ1-6; D is perhaps TRBD1 (6 bases). CDR1 is SQVTM, CDR2 ANQGSEA, per germline. The CDR3 spans 13 residues. V shed 5 bases and J shed 10 bases, with 15 bases lying between them. The CDR3 sequence: CSVLQGSGSPLHF. CDR3 bases: TGCAGCGTTTTACAGGGAAGCGGATCACCCCTCCACTTT.

The J gene is TRBJ1-4, the V gene TRBV2; a possible D gene is TRBD1 (6 bases). Trimming removed 8 bases at V and 5 bases at J, with 9 bases between. The CDR3 runs to 12 residues. Germline-derived CDR1 and CDR2 are SNHLY and FYNNEI. CDR3 nucleotides: TGTGCCAGCTGGGGGACAAATGAAAAACTGTTTTTT. Protein product: CASWGTNEKLFF. The whole variable domain, filled in from reference TRBV2 and TRBJ1-4, reads EPEVTQTPSHQVTQMGQEVILRCVPISNHLYFYWYRQILGQKVEFLVSFYNNEISEKSEIFDDQFSVERPDGSNFTLKIRSTKLEDSAMYFCASWGTNEKLFFGSGTQLSVL.

The chain carries TRBV27 and TRBJ1-6; D is undetermined. CDR3 length: 16 amino acids. Germline CDR1 and CDR2: MNHEY and SMNVEV (reference sequence). The V end was cut by 2 bases, the J end by 10 bases, with 18 bases between. The CDR3 nucleotides read TGTGCCAGCAGTTTAAACCCGAAAGCGAGCGTATCACCCCTCCACTTT. Its protein is CASSLNPKASVSPLHF.

This chain joins TRBV7-9 and TRBJ2-7; no firm D call. The CDR3 covers 12 residues. V was trimmed by 5 bases and J by 6 bases, leaving 11 bases between them. Germline V gene data show CDR1 as SEHNR and CDR2 as FQNEAQ (reference sequence). CDR3 sequence: CASSEQPVEQYF. The DNA for the CDR3 is TGTGCCAGCAGCGAACAACCAGTCGAGCAGTACTTC.